This T cell receptor beta chain was retrieved from a study of shared clonotypes between healthy human individuals. This CDR3 has 14 amino acids. CDR1 is SGHVS and CDR2 is FQNEAQ in the germline V gene. The ends were cut back, 2 bases at V and 7 bases at J, with 11 bases in the middle. Profiled with immunoSEQ multiplex PCR; TCRdb holds only in-frame clones, not every one. The sample holds 2 million to 2.5 million clones, about nine tenths seen once. The chain combines TRBV7-8 with TRBJ2-2, with a tentative D call TRBD2 (6 bases). The sequence derives from a man aged 18 to 29 in good health. Some clones in this sample may be carry-over from other donors' samples. The sequenced material came from naive CD4+ T cells from PBMCs. Subset here: CD45RA+ positively selected. The DNA of the CDR3 is TGTGCCAGCAGCTTACCGGGAGTAGGCGGGGAGCTGTTTTTT. Its translation is CASSLPGVGGELFF.